This TCR beta chain was documented in a study of CD8 T cells in Susac syndrome. As for the study in general: At the time of blood draw, patients with Susac syndrome were therapy-naive, receiving corticosteroids, or receiving intravenous immunoglobulin alone.

Reverse transcription of 0.5 to 1 ug RNA was performed with random hexamers. The amplification used immunoSEQ multiplex PCR on TCR beta CDR3; it spanned 54 Vbeta and 13 Jbeta. TCRdb processed the immunoSEQ multiplex PCR reads anew with MiXCR; each CDR3 protein has one entry. The sample includes about 190,000 distinct CDR3 sequences, approximately 96% of them seen just once. The study sequenced TCR beta in blood CD8+ and CD4+ T cells. Trimming shortened V by 4 bases and J by 6 bases, and 6 bases separated the two germline ends. In germline, CDR1 is SEHNR, CDR2 FQNEAQ (reference sequence). The length of the CDR3 is 11 residues.

The V call is TRBV7-9, the J call TRBJ1-2, with D unclear. The TCR comes from a human donor with Susac syndrome. Sequenced sample: CD4+ T cells from PBMCs. The CDR3 sequence: CASSSRDGYTF. CDR3 coding DNA: TGTGCCAGCAGCTCCCGAGATGGCTACACCTTC.